This T cell receptor beta chain was sequenced in a study of identical twins. TCRdb re-derived calls from the 5' RACE reads in MiXCR, one entry per CDR3 protein. The sample yields 550,000 to 700,000 distinct CDR3 sequences, roughly 20% seen once. This clonotype was seen once. The CDR3 runs 15 residues. Germline V gives CDR1 SGHTA, CDR2 FQGTGA. V shed 5 bases and J shed 3 bases, with 15 bases lying between them. The same sample was also used in a study of T cells expressing NK-cell markers.

Material: PBMCs. The sequence was collected from a young woman in good health. This chain connects TRBV7-3 to TRBJ2-3; D might be TRBD1 or TRBD2, each matching 5 bases. CDR3 region: CASSHGAKATDTQYF. The CDR3 DNA sequence: TGTGCCAGCAGCCACGGGGCTAAGGCAACAGATACGCAGTATTTT.